The entry below describes one T cell receptor beta chain. The antigen is not known. TCRdb's copy holds only in-frame clones and misses some; the assay was immunoSEQ multiplex PCR. This table has about 110,000 clones, about 89% appearing once. This record comes from a study of T cell responses to AZD1222 COVID-19 vaccine. Notes on the study in general: Unmutated variant regions are reportedly targeted by nearly half of spike-specific TCRs. Baseline seropositivity characterized only six AZD1222 recipients.

From germline, CDR1 is MNHEY and CDR2 SVGAGI. Trimming took off 5 bases at V and 4 bases at J, with 11 bases between the two ends. This CDR3 spans 13 amino acids. The starting material was peripheral blood, obtained 28 days after the second AZD1222 dose. The clonotype originates from an adult who received the AZD1222 COVID-19 vaccine. The chain employs TRBV6-5 and TRBJ1-1; D unresolved. CDR3 region: CASSRRTVTEAFF. The CDR3 nucleotides are TGTGCCAGCAGTCGGCGCACAGTCACTGAAGCTTTCTTT.